This T cell receptor beta chain appears in the sequencing data of a study of regulatory T cells in long-lasting Graves disease. Sample time point: persistent/refractory GD, antithyroid drugs over 5 years with positive TRAb. Construction of the TCR library relied on RNA isolated from PBMCs. Patients were from an endocrinology department in Xi'an, China. EDTA tubes were used for drawing approximately 9 milliliters of peripheral blood. Germline V CDR1 and CDR2: SGHDT, YYEEEE. CDR3 length: 14 residues. Trimming removed 0 bases from V and 8 bases from J, with 14 bases in between. Details on this clonotype: The antigen is undetermined.

Study-wide points: Analysis covered peripheral blood alone, not thyroid tissue.

For TCR beta, libraries came from iRepertoire HTBI primers and Arm-PCR of CDR3 regions. TCRdb ran MiXCR on the multiplex PCR reads and lists one entry per CDR3 protein. The table includes about 660,000 distinct CDR3 sequences, around 32% detected once. The source material was peripheral blood mononuclear cells (PBMCs), sampled when the disease was refractory, from a patient treated with antithyroid drugs. The TCR comes from a female donor with Graves disease. The rearrangement links TRBV5-6 to TRBJ1-2, with D perhaps TRBD1 (6 bases). This CDR3 reads CASSLVVQGQGYTF. CDR3 DNA: TGTGCCAGCAGCTTGGTCGTACAGGGACAAGGCTACACCTTC.